These T cell receptor beta chains were read from a single sample in a study of control samples from healthy donors and cancer patients. Sequencing used immunoSEQ multiplex PCR; TCRdb keeps in-frame clones, though not all of them. This table has almost 90,000 clones, over 75% appearing once. Sequencing was carried out using blood. These receptors came from a middle-aged woman in good health. Each CDR3 is given with its conserved first and last residue. A D gene is named only where the DNA matches it firmly. Rows may omit the clone size; those that give it use once, few, many or a size class.

>NA|TRBV29-1|TRBJ2-7|NA
TGCAGCGTTACTCGGGACGCCAACGAGCAGTACTTC
CSVTRDANEQYF
>NA|TRBV5-5|TRBJ2-7|NA
TGTGCCAGCAGCTTGGGGGTGGAAGCCTACGAGCAGTACTTC
CASSLGVEAYEQYF
>NA|TRBV5-4|TRBJ2-1|NA
TGTGCCAGCAGCTTGGCCGGCTGGGACAATGAGCAGTTCTTC
CASSLAGWDNEQFF
>NA|TRBV7-2|TRBJ1-2|NA
TGTGCCAGCAGCTTAGCGTGGATAGGGAACTATGGCTACACCTTC
CASSLAWIGNYGYTF
>NA|TRBV7-2|TRBJ1-3|NA
TGTGCCAGCAGCTTAGTTTTAAGCTCTGGAAACACCATATATTTT
CASSLVLSSGNTIYF
>TRBD2|TRBV18|TRBJ2-7|NA
TGTGCCAGCTCGCCAACGTCCGGGGGGAACTACGAGCAGTACTTC
CASSPTSGGNYEQYF
>TRBD1|TRBV5-1|TRBJ2-7|NA
TGCGCCAGCACAGACTCGACAGGGTGGGGATACGAGCAGTACTTC
CASTDSTGWGYEQYF
>TRBD1|TRBV6-5|TRBJ1-6|NA
TGTGCCAGCTGGGACAGGGGAAATTCACCCCTCCACTTT
CASWDRGNSPLHF
>NA|TRBV7-8|TRBJ2-7|NA
TGTGCCAGCAGCTTGGATGAAACGCGAGAGCAGTACTTC
CASSLDETREQYF
>TRBD1|TRBV14|TRBJ2-7|NA
TGTGCCAGCAGCCAAAACAGTGGGACAGGGACCTCCAAGCAGTACTTC
CASSQNSGTGTSKQYF
>NA|TRBV10-3|TRBJ1-1|NA
TGTGCCATCAGTGAGTCGGAGAACACTGAAGCTTTCTTT
CAISESENTEAFF
>NA|TRBV5-6|TRBJ1-2|NA
TGTGCCAGCAGCTTGAGGCAGGGTGATGGCTACACCTTC
CASSLRQGDGYTF
>TRBD2|TRBV14|TRBJ2-3|NA
TGTGCCAGCAGCCGGGGCGGGGGATTCACAGATACGCAGTATTTT
CASSRGGGFTDTQYF
>NA|TRBV6-5|TRBJ2-3|NA
TGTGCCAGCAGTTACAAGGCGTTCGGGGGCACAGATACGCAGTATTTT
CASSYKAFGGTDTQYF
>TRBD2|TRBV7-2|TRBJ2-1|NA
TGTGCCAGCAGCTTAGGGTGGCTAGCGGGGCGGGACAATGAGCAGTTCTTC
CASSLGWLAGRDNEQFF
>NA|TRBV5-6|TRBJ1-1|once
TGTGCCAGCAGCTCCCTCTTACACACGAACACTGAAGCTTTCTTT
CASSSLLHTNTEAFF
>NA|TRBV5-6|TRBJ1-2|NA
TGTGCCAGCAGCTGGAACGTATATTCGGCTGGCTACACCTTC
CASSWNVYSAGYTF
>TRBD2|TRBV5-1|TRBJ2-7|NA
TGCGCCAGCAGCCCCGTAGCGGGGAGGCGGGGAGCCTACGAGCAGTACTTC
CASSPVAGRRGAYEQYF
>TRBD2|TRBV5-4|TRBJ2-2|NA
TGTGCCAGCAGCCGCCCCGGGACTAGCGGGACCGGGGAGCTGTTTTTT
CASSRPGTSGTGELFF
>NA|TRBV3-1/TRBV3-2|TRBJ2-5|NA
TGTGCCAGCAGCCAACCCAGGGGAGGAGTAGAGACCCAGTACTTC
CASSQPRGGVETQYF
>NA|TRBV4-1|TRBJ1-3|NA
TGCGCCAGCAGCCAAGATCCGAGGAGCTCTGGAAACACCATATATTTT
CASSQDPRSSGNTIYF
>TRBD1|TRBV5-1|TRBJ2-2|NA
TGCGCCAGCACAAGACAGGGGGGGACCGGGGAGCTGTTTTTT
CASTRQGGTGELFF
>NA|TRBV10-1|TRBJ2-7|NA
TGCGCCAGCAGCCGGGACATCTCCTACGAGCAGTACTTC
CASSRDISYEQYF
>TRBD2|TRBV19|TRBJ2-7|NA
TGTGCCAGTAGAAATCGGGGGGGGCTGGACGAGCAGTACTTC
CASRNRGGLDEQYF
>TRBD1|TRBV7-8|TRBJ1-2|NA
TGTGCCAGCAGCTTAGGAGGGGACAGGGGCGGCTACACCTTC
CASSLGGDRGGYTF
>NA|TRBV4-1|TRBJ2-3|NA
TGCGCCAGCAGCCAAGAGCTTCTACCGGGACACACAGATACGCAGTATTTT
CASSQELLPGHTDTQYF
>TRBD1|TRBV6-5|TRBJ1-1|once
TGTGCCAGCAGTAAGGGACAGTCAGGCACTGAAGCTTTCTTT
CASSKGQSGTEAFF
>NA|TRBV9|TRBJ2-7|NA
TGTGCCAGCAGCGTAAACCCGGGGGGCGGTGGCGAGCAGTACTTC
CASSVNPGGGGEQYF
>TRBD2|TRBV6-5|TRBJ2-3|NA
TGTGCCAGCGCACTAGCGGGGAGAAACACAGATACGCAGTATTTT
CASALAGRNTDTQYF
>TRBD1|TRBV4-3|TRBJ2-7|once
TGCGCCAGCAGCCAAGAAAACCTTCCGGGACAGGGTTACGAGCAGTACTTC
CASSQENLPGQGYEQYF
>TRBD1|TRBV3-1/TRBV3-2|TRBJ1-1|NA
TGTGCCAGCAGCCAACGGGACAGGGGGAACACTGAAGCTTTCTTT
CASSQRDRGNTEAFF
>NA|TRBV4-3|TRBJ2-7|NA
TGCGCCAGCAGCCAAGTAGGTGAATACGAGCAGTACTTC
CASSQVGEYEQYF
>NA|TRBV20-1|TRBJ1-1|NA
TGCAGTGCTAGGAACACTGAAGCTTTCTTT
CSARNTEAFF
>TRBD2|TRBV24-1|TRBJ2-1|NA
TGTGCCACCAGTGATGCCACCGGGAGGGATGGTGAGCAGTTCTTC
CATSDATGRDGEQFF
>TRBD1|TRBV6-5|TRBJ1-2|NA
TGTGCCAGCAGTTACGGGGACAGGGGGAACTATGGCTACACCTTC
CASSYGDRGNYGYTF
>NA|TRBV6-1|TRBJ2-7|NA
TGTGCCAGCAGTGTTAGCCCCTCGTTCGGGGCGCTTTCCTACGAGCAGTACTTC
CASSVSPSFGALSYEQYF
>NA|TRBV14|TRBJ1-5|once
TGTGCCAGCAGCCAAGTTGCACCCGGGCCCCAGCATTTT
CASSQVAPGPQHF
>NA|TRBV7-9|TRBJ1-1|NA
TGTGCCAGCAGCCACCGGGGCCATGGGAACACTGAAGCTTTCTTT
CASSHRGHGNTEAFF
>NA|TRBV19|TRBJ1-2|once
TGTGCCAGTAGTATATCACAGGGTTCTAGCGGCTACACCTTC
CASSISQGSSGYTF
>NA|TRBV6-2/TRBV6-3|TRBJ2-5|few
TGTGCCAGCAGTAACAGGGTACAGACCCAGTACTTC
CASSNRVQTQYF
>TRBD1|TRBV30|TRBJ2-7|NA
TGTGCCGCGGGACAGGGGGGGAGCTCCTACGAGCAGTACTTC
CAAGQGGSSYEQYF
>NA|TRBV9|TRBJ1-1|NA
TGTGCCAGCAGCGAGATTAGGGGTGGTGTGACTGAAGCTTTCTTT
CASSEIRGGVTEAFF
>TRBD1|TRBV3-1/TRBV3-2|TRBJ2-1|NA
TGTGCCAGCAGCCCCTCCGGGACAGGGGGCAGCGGTGAGCAGTTCTTC
CASSPSGTGGSGEQFF
>TRBD1|TRBV5-1|TRBJ2-3|NA
TGCGCCAGCTCGACAGGGATTAGCACAGATACGCAGTATTTT
CASSTGISTDTQYF
>NA|TRBV6-6|TRBJ2-7|NA
TGTGCCAGCAGTCCCGACATGACCTACGAGCAGTACTTC
CASSPDMTYEQYF
>NA|TRBV5-6|TRBJ2-3|NA
TGTGCCAGCAGCTTGGGGTCAGCCACAGATACGCAGTATTTT
CASSLGSATDTQYF
>TRBD1|TRBV7-2|TRBJ2-7|NA
TGTGCCAGCAGCTTAGCTGGCACGACACGAGGGACAGAACACTTCTACGAGCAGTACTTC
CASSLAGTTRGTEHFYEQYF
>TRBD2|TRBV7-2|TRBJ2-1|NA
TGTGCCAGCAGCTTGCGGGGGGACCAAAGCTCCTACAATGAGCAGTTCTTC
CASSLRGDQSSYNEQFF